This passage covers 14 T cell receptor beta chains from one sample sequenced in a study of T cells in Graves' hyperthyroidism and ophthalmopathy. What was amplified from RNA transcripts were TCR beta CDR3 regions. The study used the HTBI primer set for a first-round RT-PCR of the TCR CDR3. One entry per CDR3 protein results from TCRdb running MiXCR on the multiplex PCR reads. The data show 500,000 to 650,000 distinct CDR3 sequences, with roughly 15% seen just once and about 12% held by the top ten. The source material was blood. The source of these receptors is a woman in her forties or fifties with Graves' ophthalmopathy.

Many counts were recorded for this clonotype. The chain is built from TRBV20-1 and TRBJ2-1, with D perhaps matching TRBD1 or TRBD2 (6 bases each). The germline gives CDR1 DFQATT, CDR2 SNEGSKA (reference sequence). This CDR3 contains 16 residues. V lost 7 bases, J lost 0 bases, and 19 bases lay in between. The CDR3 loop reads CSVHGGGASSYNEQFF. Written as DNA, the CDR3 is TGCAGTGTTCATGGGGGCGGGGCTAGCTCCTACAATGAGCAGTTCTTC.

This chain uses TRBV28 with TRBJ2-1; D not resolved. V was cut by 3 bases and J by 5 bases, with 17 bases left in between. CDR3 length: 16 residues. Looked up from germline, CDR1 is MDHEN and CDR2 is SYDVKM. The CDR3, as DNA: TGTGCCAGCAGTTTCTTAGGGCAGAACTTAAACAATGAGCAGTTCTTC. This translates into CASSFLGQNLNNEQFF.

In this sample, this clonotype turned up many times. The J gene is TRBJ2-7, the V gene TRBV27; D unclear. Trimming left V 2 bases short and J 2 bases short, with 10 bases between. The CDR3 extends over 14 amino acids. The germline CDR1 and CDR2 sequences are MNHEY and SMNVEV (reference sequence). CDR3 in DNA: TGTGCCAGCAGTTTAAAGCAAAGCCCCTACGAGCAGTACTTC. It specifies CASSLKQSPYEQYF.

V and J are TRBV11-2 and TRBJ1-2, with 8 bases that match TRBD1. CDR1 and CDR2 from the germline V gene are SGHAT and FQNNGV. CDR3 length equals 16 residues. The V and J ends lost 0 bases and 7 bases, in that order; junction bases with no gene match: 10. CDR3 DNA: TGTGCCAGCAGCTTAGATTGGCAGGGGGCTTGGCGTGGCTACACCTTC. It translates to CASSLDWQGAWRGYTF.

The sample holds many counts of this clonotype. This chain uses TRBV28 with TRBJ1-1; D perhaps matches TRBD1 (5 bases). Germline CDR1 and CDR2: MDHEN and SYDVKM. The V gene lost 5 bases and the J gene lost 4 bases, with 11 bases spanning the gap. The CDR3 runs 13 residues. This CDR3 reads CASSQGPVTEAFF. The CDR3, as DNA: TGTGCCAGCAGTCAGGGACCTGTCACTGAAGCTTTCTTT.

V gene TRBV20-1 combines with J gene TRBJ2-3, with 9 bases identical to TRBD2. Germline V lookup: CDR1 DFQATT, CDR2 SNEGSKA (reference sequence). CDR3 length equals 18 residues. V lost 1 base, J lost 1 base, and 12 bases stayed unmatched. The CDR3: CSARGRIPKREGTDTQYF. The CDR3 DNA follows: TGCAGTGCTAGAGGCCGGATCCCTAAGCGGGAGGGCACAGATACGCAGTATTTT.

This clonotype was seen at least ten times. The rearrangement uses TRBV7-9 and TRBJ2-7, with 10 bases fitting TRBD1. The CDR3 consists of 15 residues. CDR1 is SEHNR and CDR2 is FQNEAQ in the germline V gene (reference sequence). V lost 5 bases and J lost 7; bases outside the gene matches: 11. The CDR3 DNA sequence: TGTGCCAGCAGCGTCGGACAGGGGGTTGTGGGGGAGCAGTACTTC. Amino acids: CASSVGQGVVGEQYF.

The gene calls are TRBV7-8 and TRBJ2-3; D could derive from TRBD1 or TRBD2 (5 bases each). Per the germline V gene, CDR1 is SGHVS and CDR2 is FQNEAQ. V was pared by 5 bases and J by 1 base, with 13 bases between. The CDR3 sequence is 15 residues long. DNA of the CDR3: TGTGCCAGCAGCCCGAGGGACGGTCGCACAGATACGCAGTATTTT. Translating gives CASSPRDGRTDTQYF.

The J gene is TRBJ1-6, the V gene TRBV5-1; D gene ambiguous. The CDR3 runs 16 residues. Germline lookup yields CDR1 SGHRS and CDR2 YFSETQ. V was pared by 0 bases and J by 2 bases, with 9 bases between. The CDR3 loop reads CASSLEAEPYNSPLHF. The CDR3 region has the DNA TGCGCCAGCAGCTTGGAGGCAGAACCCTATAATTCACCCCTCCACTTT. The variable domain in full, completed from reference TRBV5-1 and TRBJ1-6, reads KAGVTQTPRYLIKTRGQQVTLSCSPISGHRSVSWYQQTPGQGLQFLFEYFSETQRNKGNFPGRFSGRQFSNSRSEMNVSTLELGDSALYLCASSLEAEPYNSPLHFGNGTRLTVT.

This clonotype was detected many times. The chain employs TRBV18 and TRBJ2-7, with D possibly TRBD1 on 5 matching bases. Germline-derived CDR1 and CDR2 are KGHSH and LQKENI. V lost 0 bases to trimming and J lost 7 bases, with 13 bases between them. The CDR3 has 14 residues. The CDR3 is CASSPPSTAGEQYF. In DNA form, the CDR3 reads TGTGCCAGCTCACCACCGTCGACAGCCGGGGAGCAGTACTTC.

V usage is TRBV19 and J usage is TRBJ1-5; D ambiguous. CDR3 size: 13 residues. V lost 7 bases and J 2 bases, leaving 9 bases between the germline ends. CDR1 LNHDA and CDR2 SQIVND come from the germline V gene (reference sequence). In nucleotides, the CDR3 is TGTGCCAGTAATTCGATTGGCAATCAGCCCCAGCATTTT. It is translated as CASNSIGNQPQHF.

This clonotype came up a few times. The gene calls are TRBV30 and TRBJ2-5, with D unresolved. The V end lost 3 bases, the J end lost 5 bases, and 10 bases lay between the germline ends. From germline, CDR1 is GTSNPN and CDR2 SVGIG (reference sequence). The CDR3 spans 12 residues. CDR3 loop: CAWSPSPETQYF. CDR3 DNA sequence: TGTGCCTGGAGCCCCAGCCCGGAGACCCAGTACTTC.

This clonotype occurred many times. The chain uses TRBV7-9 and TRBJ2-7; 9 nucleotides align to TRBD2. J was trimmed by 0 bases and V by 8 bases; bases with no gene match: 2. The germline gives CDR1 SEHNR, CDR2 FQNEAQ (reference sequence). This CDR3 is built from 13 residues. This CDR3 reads CASQRGDSYEQYF. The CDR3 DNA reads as TGTGCCAGCCAGCGGGGGGACTCCTACGAGCAGTACTTC.

DNA for the CDR3: TGCAGTGCTAGAGATAGGGCAGCCGCGAACACCGGGGAGCTGTTTTTT. Its protein product is CSARDRAAANTGELFF. This chain uses TRBV20-1 with TRBJ2-2; D uncertain. The CDR3 runs 16 residues. Germline lookup yields CDR1 DFQATT and CDR2 SNEGSKA (reference sequence). The V end was cut by 0 bases, the J end by 0 bases, with 11 bases between.